The TCR beta chain described here comes from a study of cytomegalovirus exposure and HLA in healthy donors. Primers for the PCR totalled 60 Vbeta and 13 Jbeta. Libraries were prepared by immunoSEQ multiplex PCR; TCRdb keeps only in-frame clonotypes and omits some of them. The table lists more than 80,000 clones, roughly 86% of them singletons. Trimming took 1 base from V and 6 from J; bases not matched to a gene: 3. Looked up from germline, CDR1 is SGHAT and CDR2 is FQNNGV. The CDR3 runs to 15 residues. The donors comprised healthy bone marrow donors. This clone was seen more than once but under ten times. The antigen is unknown. Study-wide findings and caveats: Another analysis was done later, and it associated approximately 15,000 TCR beta sequences with HLA alleles at 0.05 false discovery rate.

This sequence originates from a man younger than 45 in good health and CMV-seropositive. The V call is TRBV11-2, the J call TRBJ2-1, with TRBD2 identical over 10 bases. The specimen was PBMCs. The CDR3 spells CASSLAVAGGNEQFF. The CDR3 DNA reads TGTGCCAGCAGCTTAGCGGTAGCGGGAGGCAATGAGCAGTTCTTC.